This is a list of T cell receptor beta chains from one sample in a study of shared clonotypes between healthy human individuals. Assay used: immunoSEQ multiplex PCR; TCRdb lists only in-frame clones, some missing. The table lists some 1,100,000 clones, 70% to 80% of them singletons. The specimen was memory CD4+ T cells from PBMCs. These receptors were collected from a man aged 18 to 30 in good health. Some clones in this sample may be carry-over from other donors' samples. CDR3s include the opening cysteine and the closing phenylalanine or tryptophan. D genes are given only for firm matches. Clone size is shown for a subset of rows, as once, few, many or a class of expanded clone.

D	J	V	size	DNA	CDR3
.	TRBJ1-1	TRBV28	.	TGTGCCACGGATCGTGCCGGGCAGCTAACTGAAGCTTTCTTT	CATDRAGQLTEAFF
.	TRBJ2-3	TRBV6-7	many	TGTGCCAGCAGTTACACGGCCGGGACGGACGACAGCACAGATACGCAGTATTTT	CASSYTAGTDDSTDTQYF
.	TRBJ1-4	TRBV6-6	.	TGTGCCAGCAGTCCCGGTAATGAAAAACTGTTTTTT	CASSPGNEKLFF
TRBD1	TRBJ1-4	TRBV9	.	TGTGCCAGCCAGGACAGGGTGAGAGAAAAACTGTTTTTT	CASQDRVREKLFF
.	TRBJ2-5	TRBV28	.	TGTGCCAGCAGTCTCGGAGGGTCTGCCGGGAAGACCCAGTACTTC	CASSLGGSAGKTQYF
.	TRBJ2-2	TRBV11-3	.	TGTGCCAGCAGCACCGGGACCCCTCGGACCGGGGAGCTGTTTTTT	CASSTGTPRTGELFF
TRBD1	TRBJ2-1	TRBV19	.	TGTGCCAGTAGTATCCCCGGGACAGCTAATAAGCAGTTCTTC	CASSIPGTANKQFF
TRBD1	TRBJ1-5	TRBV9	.	TGTGCCAGCAGCGTAGTGGGGACAGTCAATCAGCCCCAGCATTTT	CASSVVGTVNQPQHF
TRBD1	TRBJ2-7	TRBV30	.	TGTGCCTGGAGTACGGGACAGGGCCTGGGGGAGCAGTACTTC	CAWSTGQGLGEQYF
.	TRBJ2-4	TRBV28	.	TGTGCCAGCAGTTCGCCGGGGGATCTAGCCAAAAACATTCAGTACTTC	CASSSPGDLAKNIQYF
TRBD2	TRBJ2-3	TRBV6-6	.	TGTGCCAGCAGTTACATAGCGGGAGCTTCGGATACGCAGTATTTT	CASSYIAGASDTQYF
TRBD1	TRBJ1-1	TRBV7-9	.	TGTGCCAGCAGCACCCGACAGGGCGCCGGGGCTTTCTTT	CASSTRQGAGAFF
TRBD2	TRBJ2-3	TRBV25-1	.	TGTGCCAGCAGCCTAGCGGGAATGAGGACAGATACGCAGTATTTT	CASSLAGMRTDTQYF
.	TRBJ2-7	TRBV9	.	TGTGCCAGCAGCGTAGGTGCTGAGTCCGGCTACGAGCAGTACTTC	CASSVGAESGYEQYF
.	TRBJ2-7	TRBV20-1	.	TGCAGTGCTCAACAGGGAGACGAGCAGTACTTC	CSAQQGDEQYF
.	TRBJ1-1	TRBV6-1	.	TGTGCCAGCAGTGAAGCCTCCAAGGGGAGGAACACTGAAGCTTTCTTT	CASSEASKGRNTEAFF
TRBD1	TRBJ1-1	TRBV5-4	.	TGTGCCAGCAGCTCCCCGGGACAGGGGAACACTGAAGCTTTCTTT	CASSSPGQGNTEAFF
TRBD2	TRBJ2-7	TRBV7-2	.	TGTGCCAGCAGCTTATCCGGGACTAGCGGGAGGGACTACGAGCAGTACTTC	CASSLSGTSGRDYEQYF
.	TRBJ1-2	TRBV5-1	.	TGCGCCAGCAGCTTGTCGGTTGGGACCGGCAAGGGCTACACCTTC	CASSLSVGTGKGYTF
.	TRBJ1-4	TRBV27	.	TGTGCCAGCAGCGATGCTGAGGGACACCCTGAAAAACTGTTTTTT	CASSDAEGHPEKLFF
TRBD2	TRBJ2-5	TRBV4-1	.	TGCGCCAGCAGCCAAGAGCTGACTAGCGGGAGGGCCAGCCAAGAGACCCAGTACTTC	CASSQELTSGRASQETQYF
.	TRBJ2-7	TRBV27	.	TGTGCCAGCGGAAGCTGGGACTCCTACGAGCAGTACTTC	CASGSWDSYEQYF
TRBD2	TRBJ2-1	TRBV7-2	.	TGTGCCAGCAGCCCCGGGACTAGCGGGAATGAGCAGTTCTTC	CASSPGTSGNEQFF
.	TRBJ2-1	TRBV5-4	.	TGTGCCAGCAGCTTGGCGCAAGGGTCGAATGAGCAGTTCTTC	CASSLAQGSNEQFF
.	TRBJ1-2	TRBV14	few	TGTGCCAGCAGCCTACCGGGCCGAGACTACACCTTC	CASSLPGRDYTF
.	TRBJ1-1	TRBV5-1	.	TGCGCCAGCAGAGGTAGTGAGAACACTGAAGCTTTCTTT	CASRGSENTEAFF
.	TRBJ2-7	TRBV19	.	TGTGCCAGTAAGGAGGTACACAGGGAAGAGCAGTACTTC	CASKEVHREEQYF
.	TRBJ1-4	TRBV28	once	TGTGCCAGCAGTCCACCGCATGGGAAACTGTTTTTT	CASSPPHGKLFF
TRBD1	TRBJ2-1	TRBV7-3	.	TGTGCCAGCAGCTTTACGCGATCCAGGGGGATCGATGAGCAGTTCTTC	CASSFTRSRGIDEQFF
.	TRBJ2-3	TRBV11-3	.	TGTGCCAGCAGCTTAAACCGAGCGGGAGATACGCAGTATTTT	CASSLNRAGDTQYF